These T cell receptor beta chains were read from a single sample in a study of long-term antiretroviral therapy in people with HIV. The method was immunoSEQ multiplex PCR; TCRdb's version includes in-frame clones alone and lacks a portion of them. The sample carries around 34,000 clones, roughly 76% recorded once. The starting material was unsorted PBMCs, obtained 1.5 years after starting antiretroviral therapy. The receptors come from a man aged 18 to 30 with HIV. Both conserved end residues are part of each CDR3. A D gene is named only where the DNA matches it firmly. Only part of the rows carry a size: once, few, many, or a class if the clone is expanded.

d_call: NA
j_call: TRBJ1-5
clone_size: NA
v_call: TRBV19
cdr3_aa: CASSRGSYSNQPQHF
cdr3_nt: TGTGCCAGTAGTCGCGGGAGTTATAGCAATCAGCCCCAGCATTTT

d_call: TRBD2
j_call: TRBJ2-5
clone_size: NA
v_call: TRBV5-1
cdr3_aa: CASSPGAGVRETQYF
cdr3_nt: TGCGCCAGCAGCCCTGGAGCGGGAGTCAGGGAGACCCAGTACTTC

d_call: NA
j_call: TRBJ2-7
clone_size: NA
v_call: TRBV11-2
cdr3_aa: CASSLGPIYEQYF
cdr3_nt: TGTGCCAGCAGCTTAGGCCCTATCTACGAGCAGTACTTC

d_call: NA
j_call: TRBJ2-7
clone_size: NA
v_call: TRBV19
cdr3_aa: CASMGSLGAEQYF
cdr3_nt: TGTGCCAGTATGGGTAGCCTCGGAGCCGAGCAGTACTTC

d_call: NA
j_call: TRBJ2-5
clone_size: once
v_call: TRBV7-6
cdr3_aa: CASSYLVETQYF
cdr3_nt: TGTGCCAGCAGCTACTTGGTGGAGACCCAGTACTTC

d_call: TRBD1
j_call: TRBJ1-5
clone_size: NA
v_call: TRBV6-5
cdr3_aa: CASSSDRANQPQHF
cdr3_nt: TGTGCCAGCAGCTCCGACAGGGCAAATCAGCCCCAGCATTTT

d_call: NA
j_call: TRBJ1-1
clone_size: few
v_call: TRBV28
cdr3_aa: CASSLMRGSATEAFF
cdr3_nt: TGTGCCAGCAGTTTAATGAGGGGTTCGGCCACTGAAGCTTTCTTT

d_call: NA
j_call: TRBJ1-2
clone_size: NA
v_call: TRBV6-1
cdr3_aa: CASSVVGQTRSYTF
cdr3_nt: TGTGCCAGCAGCGTAGTAGGGCAAACCAGGAGCTACACCTTC

d_call: TRBD1
j_call: TRBJ2-5
clone_size: NA
v_call: TRBV14
cdr3_aa: CASSPGTGGLWETQYF
cdr3_nt: TGTGCCAGCAGTCCCGGGACAGGGGGTCTCTGGGAGACCCAGTACTTC

d_call: TRBD2
j_call: TRBJ2-1
clone_size: NA
v_call: TRBV4-3
cdr3_aa: CASSQVRTSGSHEQFF
cdr3_nt: TGCGCCAGCAGCCAAGTTCGGACTAGCGGGAGCCATGAGCAGTTCTTC

d_call: NA
j_call: TRBJ2-7
clone_size: NA
v_call: TRBV7-9
cdr3_aa: CASSSWLSYEQYF
cdr3_nt: TGTGCCAGCAGCTCTTGGCTCTCCTACGAGCAGTACTTC

d_call: NA
j_call: TRBJ2-2
clone_size: NA
v_call: TRBV18
cdr3_aa: CASSDRLGAGELFF
cdr3_nt: TGTGCCAGCTCAGACAGACTAGGTGCCGGGGAGCTGTTTTTT

d_call: TRBD1
j_call: TRBJ2-5
clone_size: once
v_call: TRBV14
cdr3_aa: CASSQGPGQRMETQYF
cdr3_nt: TGTGCCAGCAGCCAAGGCCCGGGACAGCGTATGGAGACCCAGTACTTC

d_call: NA
j_call: TRBJ2-5
clone_size: NA
v_call: TRBV5-8
cdr3_aa: CASSLAGETQYF
cdr3_nt: TGTGCCAGCAGCTTGGCCGGAGAGACCCAGTACTTC

d_call: NA
j_call: TRBJ2-7
clone_size: NA
v_call: TRBV4-3
cdr3_aa: CASSQAPSSYEQYF
cdr3_nt: TGCGCCAGCAGCCAAGCACCTAGCTCCTACGAGCAGTACTTC

d_call: TRBD2
j_call: TRBJ2-7
clone_size: NA
v_call: TRBV19
cdr3_aa: CASSRLAGAYEQYF
cdr3_nt: TGTGCCAGTAGCCGACTAGCGGGAGCGTACGAGCAGTACTTC

d_call: TRBD2
j_call: TRBJ2-1
clone_size: NA
v_call: TRBV18
cdr3_aa: CASSQRRGAPYNEQFF
cdr3_nt: TGTGCCAGCTCACAAAGGCGGGGGGCCCCCTACAATGAGCAGTTCTTC

d_call: NA
j_call: TRBJ2-7
clone_size: NA
v_call: TRBV18
cdr3_aa: CASSPAESYEQYF
cdr3_nt: TGTGCCAGCTCACCAGCCGAAAGCTACGAGCAGTACTTC

d_call: NA
j_call: TRBJ1-1
clone_size: NA
v_call: TRBV15
cdr3_aa: CATSRDLRRNTEAFF
cdr3_nt: TGTGCCACCAGCAGAGATCTTAGGAGGAACACTGAAGCTTTCTTT

d_call: NA
j_call: TRBJ1-5
clone_size: NA
v_call: TRBV5-1
cdr3_aa: CASSPWAGANQPQHF
cdr3_nt: TGCGCCAGCAGCCCCTGGGCAGGGGCCAATCAGCCCCAGCATTTT

d_call: NA
j_call: TRBJ1-1
clone_size: once
v_call: TRBV25-1
cdr3_aa: CASSSHDGDTTEAFF
cdr3_nt: TGTGCCAGCAGCTCTCACGACGGGGACACCACTGAAGCTTTCTTT

d_call: NA
j_call: TRBJ2-7
clone_size: NA
v_call: TRBV19
cdr3_aa: CASRGVSYEQYF
cdr3_nt: TGTGCCAGTCGCGGCGTCTCCTACGAGCAGTACTTC

d_call: NA
j_call: TRBJ1-3
clone_size: NA
v_call: TRBV7-9
cdr3_aa: CASSAGLSGNTIYF
cdr3_nt: TGTGCCAGCAGCGCAGGCCTCTCTGGAAACACCATATATTTT

d_call: TRBD1
j_call: TRBJ1-2
clone_size: NA
v_call: TRBV7-2
cdr3_aa: CASSFATGGAVGYTF
cdr3_nt: TGTGCCAGCAGCTTCGCGACAGGGGGCGCGGTGGGCTACACCTTC

d_call: TRBD1
j_call: TRBJ1-5
clone_size: NA
v_call: TRBV4-1
cdr3_aa: CASSQLSGTGTNEQHF
cdr3_nt: TGCGCCAGCAGCCAACTGTCCGGGACAGGGACCAACGAGCAGCATTTT

d_call: NA
j_call: TRBJ2-4
clone_size: NA
v_call: TRBV6-5
cdr3_aa: CASSYSEVGNIQYF
cdr3_nt: TGTGCCAGCAGTTACTCGGAGGTTGGAAACATTCAGTACTTC

d_call: NA
j_call: TRBJ1-2
clone_size: NA
v_call: TRBV27
cdr3_aa: CASSLSWVNVYDGYTF
cdr3_nt: TGTGCCAGCAGTTTATCGTGGGTGAATGTGTATGATGGCTACACCTTC

d_call: NA
j_call: TRBJ1-2
clone_size: NA
v_call: TRBV7-9
cdr3_aa: CASSQWEGAHGYTF
cdr3_nt: TGTGCCAGCAGCCAGTGGGAAGGTGCCCATGGCTACACCTTC

d_call: NA
j_call: TRBJ1-4
clone_size: few
v_call: TRBV4-2
cdr3_aa: CASSKNLLGNEKLFF
cdr3_nt: TGTGCCAGCAGCAAAAACTTGCTAGGTAATGAAAAACTGTTTTTT

d_call: NA
j_call: TRBJ1-2
clone_size: NA
v_call: TRBV9
cdr3_aa: CASSVEGYGYTF
cdr3_nt: TGTGCCAGCAGCGTAGAAGGTTATGGCTACACCTTC

d_call: NA
j_call: TRBJ2-2
clone_size: NA
v_call: TRBV11-2
cdr3_aa: CASSLDTRLGELFF
cdr3_nt: TGTGCCAGCAGCTTAGATACTAGGCTCGGGGAGCTGTTTTTT

d_call: NA
j_call: TRBJ2-7
clone_size: NA
v_call: TRBV5-5
cdr3_aa: CASSPTRIHEQYF
cdr3_nt: TGTGCCAGCAGCCCGACTAGGATCCACGAGCAGTACTTC

d_call: TRBD1
j_call: TRBJ2-3
clone_size: NA
v_call: TRBV28
cdr3_aa: CASSFRTGITDTQYF
cdr3_nt: TGTGCCAGCAGTTTTAGGACAGGAATAACAGATACGCAGTATTTT

d_call: NA
j_call: TRBJ2-3
clone_size: few
v_call: TRBV9
cdr3_aa: CASSVSQGRTDTQYF
cdr3_nt: TGTGCCAGCAGCGTATCTCAGGGAAGGACAGATACGCAGTATTTT

d_call: NA
j_call: TRBJ1-2
clone_size: NA
v_call: TRBV30
cdr3_aa: CAWSGNYGYTF
cdr3_nt: TGTGCCTGGAGTGGTAACTATGGCTACACCTTC

d_call: TRBD1
j_call: TRBJ1-2
clone_size: NA
v_call: TRBV2
cdr3_aa: CASSEGGTALYGYTF
cdr3_nt: TGTGCCAGCAGTGAAGGTGGGACAGCTCTTTATGGCTACACCTTC

d_call: NA
j_call: TRBJ2-1
clone_size: once
v_call: TRBV2
cdr3_aa: CASSEAGLSSYNEQFF
cdr3_nt: TGTGCCAGCAGTGAAGCGGGACTGAGCTCCTACAATGAGCAGTTCTTC

d_call: NA
j_call: TRBJ2-1
clone_size: NA
v_call: TRBV27
cdr3_aa: CASRPPTTAPYYNEQFF
cdr3_nt: TGTGCCAGCAGACCGCCGACTACGGCCCCCTACTACAATGAGCAGTTCTTC

d_call: TRBD2
j_call: TRBJ2-1
clone_size: NA
v_call: TRBV6-5
cdr3_aa: CASQTSGNYNEQFF
cdr3_nt: TGTGCCAGCCAGACTAGCGGGAATTACAATGAGCAGTTCTTC

d_call: NA
j_call: TRBJ2-7
clone_size: NA
v_call: TRBV19
cdr3_aa: CASRQIGPNYEQYF
cdr3_nt: TGTGCCAGTAGACAGATCGGACCTAACTACGAGCAGTACTTC

d_call: NA
j_call: TRBJ1-1
clone_size: NA
v_call: TRBV10-1
cdr3_aa: CASSGKGEAFF
cdr3_nt: TGCGCCAGCAGTGGTAAAGGGGAAGCTTTCTTT

d_call: TRBD1
j_call: TRBJ2-1
clone_size: NA
v_call: TRBV5-4
cdr3_aa: CASSSRDRNEQFF
cdr3_nt: TGTGCCAGCAGCTCCCGGGACAGGAATGAGCAGTTCTTC

d_call: TRBD2
j_call: TRBJ2-1
clone_size: NA
v_call: TRBV28
cdr3_aa: CASSIGLAGSYNEQFF
cdr3_nt: TGTGCCAGCAGTATTGGACTAGCGGGTTCCTACAATGAGCAGTTCTTC

d_call: NA
j_call: TRBJ2-7
clone_size: NA
v_call: TRBV5-4
cdr3_aa: CASARGPNLYEQYF
cdr3_nt: TGTGCCAGCGCCCGGGGCCCGAACCTCTACGAGCAGTACTTC

d_call: NA
j_call: TRBJ2-1
clone_size: NA
v_call: TRBV13
cdr3_aa: CASSLVAGKSSYNEQFF
cdr3_nt: TGTGCCAGCAGCTTAGTCGCAGGGAAGTCATCCTACAATGAGCAGTTCTTC

d_call: NA
j_call: TRBJ2-7
clone_size: few
v_call: TRBV28
cdr3_aa: CASSPKRSYEQYF
cdr3_nt: TGTGCCAGCAGTCCAAAAAGGTCCTACGAGCAGTACTTC

d_call: TRBD2
j_call: TRBJ2-3
clone_size: NA
v_call: TRBV28
cdr3_aa: CASSLVGLAGRTDTQYF
cdr3_nt: TGTGCCAGCAGTTTAGTCGGACTAGCGGGGAGGACAGATACGCAGTATTTT

d_call: NA
j_call: TRBJ1-3
clone_size: few
v_call: TRBV6-5
cdr3_aa: CASRGTGTFGNTIYF
cdr3_nt: TGTGCCAGCAGGGGTACAGGGACTTTTGGAAACACCATATATTTT

d_call: NA
j_call: TRBJ2-3
clone_size: NA
v_call: TRBV4-1
cdr3_aa: CASSQVQGDSTDTQYF
cdr3_nt: TGCGCCAGCAGCCAAGTGCAGGGTGATAGCACAGATACGCAGTATTTT

d_call: NA
j_call: TRBJ2-3
clone_size: NA
v_call: TRBV6-9
cdr3_aa: CARLADTQYF
cdr3_nt: TGTGCCAGACTCGCAGATACGCAGTATTTT

d_call: NA
j_call: TRBJ2-3
clone_size: once
v_call: TRBV10-3
cdr3_aa: CAISVKGSTQYF
cdr3_nt: TGTGCCATCAGTGTAAAGGGATCCACGCAGTATTTT

d_call: TRBD2
j_call: TRBJ2-3
clone_size: once
v_call: TRBV18
cdr3_aa: CASSRRLAGDTDTQYF
cdr3_nt: TGTGCCAGCTCACGGAGACTAGCGGGAGACACAGATACGCAGTATTTT

d_call: NA
j_call: TRBJ1-1
clone_size: once
v_call: TRBV21-1
cdr3_aa: CASSGRDRVTEAFF
cdr3_nt: TGTGCCAGCAGCGGCCGGGACAGGGTTACTGAAGCTTTCTTT

d_call: NA
j_call: TRBJ1-1
clone_size: NA
v_call: TRBV12-5
cdr3_aa: CASGRTANTEAFF
cdr3_nt: TGTGCTAGTGGCCGGACAGCCAACACTGAAGCTTTCTTT

d_call: NA
j_call: TRBJ1-1
clone_size: NA
v_call: TRBV29-1
cdr3_aa: CSVEDLTGNTEAFF
cdr3_nt: TGCAGCGTTGAAGATTTAACAGGGAACACTGAAGCTTTCTTT